These 8 T cell receptor beta chains originate from one sample sequenced in a study of neurological immune-mediated disorders. Via MiXCR, TCRdb re-called the 5' RACE reads, giving one row per CDR3 protein. The sample has around 28,000 distinct CDR3 sequences, over 2% seen once; the top ten hold roughly 2%. The sample comprised PBMCs. Receptor source: a woman in her forties or fifties with multiple sclerosis.

This clonotype was counted at least ten times. The chain is built from TRBV5-1 and TRBJ2-3; the D gene is possibly TRBD2 (5 bases). Per germline, CDR1 SGHRS and CDR2 YFSETQ. The V gene lost 1 base and the J gene lost 2 bases, with 11 bases spanning the gap. This CDR3 region has 15 residues. In DNA form, the CDR3 reads TGCGCCAGCAGCTTGTATTCTAGCCCCACAGATACGCAGTATTTT. Amino acid sequence: CASSLYSSPTDTQYF.

The CDR3 spells CASSLGRGLTDTQYF. The CDR3 DNA sequence: TGCGCCAGCAGCTTGGGGAGGGGTTTGACAGATACGCAGTATTTT. J is TRBJ2-3 and V is TRBV5-1; maybe TRBD2 (6 bases). The germline gives CDR1 SGHRS, CDR2 YFSETQ. The CDR3 runs 15 residues. V lost 0 bases and J lost 3, with 11 bases in between.

This clonotype was picked up many times. The V gene is TRBV9, the J gene TRBJ2-1; D not resolved. This CDR3 has 14 amino acids. V lost 0 bases, J lost 0 bases, and 4 bases lay in between. Germline-derived CDR1 and CDR2 are SGDLS and YYNGEE. DNA for the CDR3: TGTGCCAGCAGCGTAGGGAGCTCCTACAATGAGCAGTTCTTC. The encoded protein is CASSVGSSYNEQFF.

This clonotype showed up many times. The rearrangement uses TRBV20-1 and TRBJ1-5, with TRBD1 identical over 9 bases. V shed 3 bases and J 5 bases; nucleotides not matched to a gene: 5. Germline CDR1 reads DFQATT; CDR2 reads SNEGSKA (reference sequence). The CDR3 covers 14 residues. The DNA of the CDR3 is TGCAGTGCTAGGGGGGACAGGGTGGATCAGCCCCAGCATTTT. This translates into CSARGDRVDQPQHF.

This clonotype was detected ten times or more. The chain has TRBV11-2 and TRBJ1-1, with D possibly TRBD1 on 6 matching bases. This CDR3 has 16 residues. V lost 0 bases and J 4 bases, leaving 15 bases between the germline ends. The germline gives CDR1 SGHAT, CDR2 FQNNGV. The CDR3 coding sequence is TGTGCCAGCAGCTTAGATGGGGGGAACAGGGCCACTGAAGCTTTCTTT. This codes for CASSLDGGNRATEAFF.

This clonotype has a count of ten or more. V usage is TRBV4-1 and J usage is TRBJ1-2; a weak D match, TRBD1 (5 bases). Germline CDR1 and CDR2: MGHRA and YSYEKL. CDR3 size: 16 residues. V shed 3 bases and J shed 4 bases, with 18 bases lying between them. CDR3 protein: CASSHRGQGEGYGYTF. CDR3 coding DNA: TGCGCCAGCAGCCATCGCGGGCAGGGAGAGGGCTATGGCTACACCTTC.

The table lists this clonotype with many counts. The chain uses TRBV20-1 and TRBJ2-5; D uncertain. V dropped 0 bases and J dropped 5 bases, with 4 bases sitting between them. CDR1 is DFQATT, CDR2 SNEGSKA, per germline (reference sequence). This CDR3 comprises 11 residues. CDR3 sequence: CSARDRETQYF. The CDR3 nucleotides read TGCAGTGCTAGAGATCGGGAGACCCAGTACTTC.

This clonotype appeared many times. V usage is TRBV5-1 and J usage is TRBJ2-1; 8 positions match TRBD2. The V and J ends lost 4 bases and 12 bases, in that order; junction bases with no gene match: 21. CDR3 length equals 17 residues. Germline V gene data show CDR1 as SGHRS and CDR2 as YFSETQ. In nucleotides, the CDR3 is TGCGCCAGCAGCCATTTCGGGGGGGACAACTTATTTCTCTCGCAGTTCTTC. It codes for CASSHFGGDNLFLSQFF.